One sample yielded the 6 T cell receptor beta chains listed below, sequenced in a study of T cell responses to AZD1222 COVID-19 vaccine. Generated by immunoSEQ multiplex PCR, the TCRdb table keeps only in-frame clones and is missing some. Of 150,000 to 190,000 clones in the sample, less than 95% are singletons; the top ten hold approximately 1.8%. Sequenced here: peripheral blood, sampled on day 0 of AZD1222 vaccination. The origin of the receptors is an adult in good health.

This sequence joins TRBV2 and TRBJ1-4; possibly TRBD1 for D (5 bases). The CDR3 totals 14 residues. Trimming shortened V by 10 bases and J by 5 bases, and 17 bases separated the two germline ends. Germline CDR1 is SNHLY and CDR2 is FYNNEI. Here the CDR3 reads CATPRGPSNEKLFF. DNA of the CDR3: TGTGCCACCCCTCGGGGCCCATCAAATGAAAAACTGTTTTTT. Combining the CDR3 with reference TRBV2 and TRBJ1-4 gives the whole variable domain EPEVTQTPSHQVTQMGQEVILRCVPISNHLYFYWYRQILGQKVEFLVSFYNNEISEKSEIFDDQFSVERPDGSNFTLKIRSTKLEDSAMYFCATPRGPSNEKLFFGSGTQLSVL.

The chain joins TRBV21-1 to TRBJ2-3; the tabulated D call, TRBD2, remains unverified against the DNA. TRBV21-1 counts as a pseudogene. This CDR3 has 19 amino acids. The CDR3 DNA sequence: TGTGCCAGCAGCAAAGGGGTATTCGGGGGTTTGGCGGACACAGATACGCAGTATTTT. Residues: CASSKGVFGGLADTDTQYF.

V usage is TRBV6-5 and J usage is TRBJ1-1; 7 nucleotides align to TRBD1. J lost 0 bases, V lost 4 bases, and 5 bases had no gene match. Germline values: CDR1 MNHEY, CDR2 SVGAGI. The CDR3 consists of 15 residues. The CDR3 DNA reads TGTGCCAGCAGTTCTGGACAGGCTATGAACACTGAAGCTTTCTTT. This translates into CASSSGQAMNTEAFF.

The chain has TRBV13 and TRBJ1-1, with D tentatively TRBD1 (6 bases). The germline gives CDR1 PRHDT, CDR2 FYEKMQ (reference sequence). The length of the CDR3 is 13 residues. V lost 3 bases to trimming and J lost 6 bases, with 11 bases between them. Written as DNA, the CDR3 is TGTGCCAGCAGCTTCGACAGGCGGGCTGAAGCTTTCTTT. Protein sequence: CASSFDRRAEAFF.

The chain links TRBV19 to TRBJ2-7; possibly TRBD1 for D (5 bases). Trimming cost V 4 bases and J 2 bases, with 27 bases left between them. CDR1 LNHDA and CDR2 SQIVND come from the germline V gene (reference sequence). CDR3 length: 19 residues. The CDR3 protein is CASSRTFVAGPNPTYEQYF. The DNA of the CDR3 is TGTGCCAGTAGTAGGACATTTGTAGCTGGACCGAACCCAACCTACGAGCAGTACTTC.

Only a few counts were recorded for this clone. The rearrangement joins TRBV18 to TRBJ2-2, with TRBD1 as a possible D gene (6 bases). The CDR3 covers 16 residues. Trimming removed 2 bases from V and 0 bases from J, with 10 bases in between. CDR1 is KGHSH, CDR2 LQKENI, per germline. CDR3 sequence reads: CASSPSDRSNTGELFF. DNA of the CDR3: TGTGCCAGCTCACCATCGGACAGATCGAACACCGGGGAGCTGTTTTTT.